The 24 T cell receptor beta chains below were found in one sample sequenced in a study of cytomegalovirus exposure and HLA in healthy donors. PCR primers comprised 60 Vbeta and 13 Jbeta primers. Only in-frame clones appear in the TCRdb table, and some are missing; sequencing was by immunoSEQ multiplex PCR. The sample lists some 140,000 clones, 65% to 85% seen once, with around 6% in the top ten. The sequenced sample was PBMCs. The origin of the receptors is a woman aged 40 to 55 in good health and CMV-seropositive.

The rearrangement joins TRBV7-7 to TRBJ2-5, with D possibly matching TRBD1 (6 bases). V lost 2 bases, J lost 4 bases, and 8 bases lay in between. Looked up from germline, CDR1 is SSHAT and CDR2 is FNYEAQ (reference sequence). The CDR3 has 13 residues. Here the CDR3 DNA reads TGTGCCAGCAGCTTATCAGGGGCAGAGACCCAGTACTTC. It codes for CASSLSGAETQYF.

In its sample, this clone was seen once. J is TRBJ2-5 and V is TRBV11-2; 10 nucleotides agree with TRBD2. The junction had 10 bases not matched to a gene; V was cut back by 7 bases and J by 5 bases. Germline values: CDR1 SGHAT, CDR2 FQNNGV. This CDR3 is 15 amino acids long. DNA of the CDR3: TGTGCCAGCACTCCTAGCGGGAGTTTTCGGGAGACCCAGTACTTC. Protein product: CASTPSGSFRETQYF.

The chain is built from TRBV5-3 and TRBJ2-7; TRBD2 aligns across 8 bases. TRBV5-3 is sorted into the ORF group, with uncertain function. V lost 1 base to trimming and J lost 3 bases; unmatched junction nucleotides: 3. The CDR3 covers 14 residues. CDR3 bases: TGTGCCAGAAGCTTGTCTAGCGGGTTCTACGAGCAGTACTTC. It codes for CARSLSSGFYEQYF.

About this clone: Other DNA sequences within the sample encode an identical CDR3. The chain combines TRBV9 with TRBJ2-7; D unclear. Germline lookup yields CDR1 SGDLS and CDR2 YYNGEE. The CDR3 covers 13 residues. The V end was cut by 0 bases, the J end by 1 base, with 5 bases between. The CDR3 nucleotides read TGTGCCAGCAGCGTAGACTCATCCTACGAGCAGTACTTC. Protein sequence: CASSVDSSYEQYF.

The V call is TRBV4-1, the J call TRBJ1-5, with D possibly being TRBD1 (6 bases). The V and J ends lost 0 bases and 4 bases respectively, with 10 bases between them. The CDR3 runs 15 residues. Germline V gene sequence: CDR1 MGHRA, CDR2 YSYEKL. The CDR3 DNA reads TGCGCCAGCAGCCAAGATGGACAGTTTAATCAGCCCCAGCATTTT. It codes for CASSQDGQFNQPQHF.

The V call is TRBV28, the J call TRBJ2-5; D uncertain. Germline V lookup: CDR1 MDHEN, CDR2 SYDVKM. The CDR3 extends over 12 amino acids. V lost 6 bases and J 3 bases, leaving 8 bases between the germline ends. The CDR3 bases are TGTGCCAGCAGCCCCGTAGAAGAGACCCAGTACTTC. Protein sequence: CASSPVEETQYF.

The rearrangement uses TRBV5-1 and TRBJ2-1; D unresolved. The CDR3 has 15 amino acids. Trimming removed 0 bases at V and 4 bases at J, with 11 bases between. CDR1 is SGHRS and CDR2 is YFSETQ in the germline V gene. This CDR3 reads CASSLAISQYNEQFF. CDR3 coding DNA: TGCGCCAGCAGCTTGGCCATTTCCCAGTACAATGAGCAGTTCTTC.

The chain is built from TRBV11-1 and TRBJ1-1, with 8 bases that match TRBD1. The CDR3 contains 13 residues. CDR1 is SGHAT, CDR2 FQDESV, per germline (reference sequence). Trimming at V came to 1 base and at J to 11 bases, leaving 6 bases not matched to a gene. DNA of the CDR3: TGTGCCAGCAGCTTAGGCGGGACAGGCTGGGCTTTCTTT. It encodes CASSLGGTGWAFF.

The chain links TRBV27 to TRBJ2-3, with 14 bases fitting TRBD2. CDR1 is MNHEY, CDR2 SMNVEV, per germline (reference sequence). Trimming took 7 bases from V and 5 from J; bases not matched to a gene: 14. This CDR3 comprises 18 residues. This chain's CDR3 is CASTSGWGTSGRRDTQYF. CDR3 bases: TGTGCCAGCACCTCAGGGTGGGGGACTAGCGGGAGAAGAGATACGCAGTATTTT.

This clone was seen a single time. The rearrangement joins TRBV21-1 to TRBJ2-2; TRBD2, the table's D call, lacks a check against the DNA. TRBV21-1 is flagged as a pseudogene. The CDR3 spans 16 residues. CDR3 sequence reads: CASSTSGGSNTGELFF. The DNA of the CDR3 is TGTGCCAGCAGCACCAGCGGGGGATCGAACACCGGGGAGCTGTTTTTT.

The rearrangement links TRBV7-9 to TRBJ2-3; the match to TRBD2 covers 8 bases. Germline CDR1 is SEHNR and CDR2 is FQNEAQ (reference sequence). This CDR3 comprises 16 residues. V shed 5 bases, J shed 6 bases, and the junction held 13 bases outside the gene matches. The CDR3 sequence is CASSPPKLAAGDTQYF. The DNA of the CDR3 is TGTGCCAGCAGCCCTCCCAAACTAGCGGCAGGGGATACGCAGTATTTT.

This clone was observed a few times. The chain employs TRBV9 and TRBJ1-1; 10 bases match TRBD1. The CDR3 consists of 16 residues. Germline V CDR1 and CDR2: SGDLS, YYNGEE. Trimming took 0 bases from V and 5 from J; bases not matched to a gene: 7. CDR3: CASSVGLDRGHTEAFF. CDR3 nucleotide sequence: TGTGCCAGCAGCGTAGGGCTCGACAGGGGGCATACTGAAGCTTTCTTT.

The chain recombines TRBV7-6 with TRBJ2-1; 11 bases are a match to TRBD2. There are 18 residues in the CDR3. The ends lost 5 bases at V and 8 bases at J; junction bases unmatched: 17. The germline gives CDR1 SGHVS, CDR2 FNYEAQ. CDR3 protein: CASSPRVDTSGRFHEQFF. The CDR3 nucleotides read TGTGCCAGCAGCCCCCGGGTCGACACTAGCGGGAGATTCCATGAGCAGTTCTTC.

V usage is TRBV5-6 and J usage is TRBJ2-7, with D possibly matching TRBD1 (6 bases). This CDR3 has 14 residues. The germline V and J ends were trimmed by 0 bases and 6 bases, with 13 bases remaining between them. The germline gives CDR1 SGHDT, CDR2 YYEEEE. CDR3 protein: CASSLGPQGSEQYF. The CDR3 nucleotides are TGTGCCAGCAGCTTGGGGCCACAGGGTTCCGAGCAGTACTTC.

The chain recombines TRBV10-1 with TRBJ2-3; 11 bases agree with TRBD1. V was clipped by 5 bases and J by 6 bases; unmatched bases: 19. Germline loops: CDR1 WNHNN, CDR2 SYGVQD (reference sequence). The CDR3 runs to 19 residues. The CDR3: CASSFGQGARFGSRDTQYF. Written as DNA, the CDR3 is TGCGCCAGCAGTTTTGGACAGGGGGCCCGGTTTGGGTCAAGGGATACGCAGTATTTT.

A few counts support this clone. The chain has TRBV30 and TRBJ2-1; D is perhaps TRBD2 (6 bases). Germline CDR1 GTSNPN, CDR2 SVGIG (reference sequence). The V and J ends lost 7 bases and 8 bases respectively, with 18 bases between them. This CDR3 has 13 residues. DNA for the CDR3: TGTGCCTTGGAGGGGCCGATAATGGATGAGCAGTTCTTC. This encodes CALEGPIMDEQFF.

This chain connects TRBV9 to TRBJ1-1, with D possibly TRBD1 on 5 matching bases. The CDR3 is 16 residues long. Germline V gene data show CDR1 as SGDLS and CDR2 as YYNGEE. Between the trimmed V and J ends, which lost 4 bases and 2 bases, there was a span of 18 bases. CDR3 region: CASSIGHGGINTEAFF. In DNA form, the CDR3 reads TGTGCCAGCAGCATTGGACACGGCGGGATAAACACTGAAGCTTTCTTT.

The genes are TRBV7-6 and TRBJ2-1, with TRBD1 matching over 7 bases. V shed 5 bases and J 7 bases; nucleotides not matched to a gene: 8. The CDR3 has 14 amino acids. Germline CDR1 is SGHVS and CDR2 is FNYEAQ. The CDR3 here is CASSLPRGINEQFF. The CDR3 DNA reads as TGTGCCAGCAGCCTCCCCAGGGGGATTAATGAGCAGTTCTTC. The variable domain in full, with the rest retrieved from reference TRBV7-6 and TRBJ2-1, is GAGVSQSPRYKVTKRGQDVALRCDPISGHVSLYWYRQALGQGPEFLTYFNYEAQQDKSGLPNDRFSAERPEGSISTLTIQRTEQRDSAMYRCASSLPRGINEQFFGPGTRLTVL.

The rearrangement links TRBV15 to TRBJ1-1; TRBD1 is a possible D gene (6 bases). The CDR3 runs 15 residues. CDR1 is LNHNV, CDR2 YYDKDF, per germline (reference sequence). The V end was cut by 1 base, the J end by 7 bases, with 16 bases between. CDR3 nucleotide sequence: TGTGCCACCAGCAGAGTCCCCAGGGGCGGGGGTGAAGCTTTCTTT. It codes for CATSRVPRGGGEAFF.

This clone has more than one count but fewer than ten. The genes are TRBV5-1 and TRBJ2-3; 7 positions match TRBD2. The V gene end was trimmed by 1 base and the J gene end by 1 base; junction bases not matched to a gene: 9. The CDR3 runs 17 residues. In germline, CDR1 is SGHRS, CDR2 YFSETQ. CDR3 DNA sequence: TGCGCCAGCAGCTTGATAGCGGGCGCGGTTCGCACAGATACGCAGTATTTT. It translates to CASSLIAGAVRTDTQYF.

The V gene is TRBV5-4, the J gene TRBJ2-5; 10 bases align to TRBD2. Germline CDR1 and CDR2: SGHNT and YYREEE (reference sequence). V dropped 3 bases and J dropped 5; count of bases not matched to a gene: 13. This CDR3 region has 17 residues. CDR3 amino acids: CASSYAGLAGEKETQYF. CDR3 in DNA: TGTGCCAGCAGCTACGCCGGGCTAGCGGGAGAAAAGGAGACCCAGTACTTC.

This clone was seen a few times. For the CDR3, the DNA is TGTGCCAGTAGTATACAGGGTATCACTGAAGCTTTCTTT. Translating it yields CASSIQGITEAFF. The chain carries TRBV19 and TRBJ1-1; maybe TRBD1 (5 bases). Trimming shortened V by 2 bases and J by 4 bases, and 8 bases separated the two germline ends. The germline CDR1 and CDR2 sequences are LNHDA and SQIVND (reference sequence). The CDR3 spans 13 residues.

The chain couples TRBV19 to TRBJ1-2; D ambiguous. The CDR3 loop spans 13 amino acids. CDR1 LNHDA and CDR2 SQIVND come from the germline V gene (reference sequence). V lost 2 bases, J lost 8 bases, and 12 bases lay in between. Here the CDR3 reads CASSIRLGAGYTF. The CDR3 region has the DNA TGTGCCAGTAGTATACGGTTAGGAGCGGGCTACACCTTC.

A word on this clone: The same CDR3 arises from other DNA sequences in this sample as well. The CDR3 bases are TGTGCCAGCACTGGGAGGTACGAGCAGTACTTC. It codes for CASTGRYEQYF. The chain combines TRBV28 with TRBJ2-7; D might be TRBD2 (6 bases). V was clipped by 7 bases and J by 4 bases, with 8 bases between them. From germline, CDR1 is MDHEN and CDR2 SYDVKM. The CDR3 totals 11 residues.